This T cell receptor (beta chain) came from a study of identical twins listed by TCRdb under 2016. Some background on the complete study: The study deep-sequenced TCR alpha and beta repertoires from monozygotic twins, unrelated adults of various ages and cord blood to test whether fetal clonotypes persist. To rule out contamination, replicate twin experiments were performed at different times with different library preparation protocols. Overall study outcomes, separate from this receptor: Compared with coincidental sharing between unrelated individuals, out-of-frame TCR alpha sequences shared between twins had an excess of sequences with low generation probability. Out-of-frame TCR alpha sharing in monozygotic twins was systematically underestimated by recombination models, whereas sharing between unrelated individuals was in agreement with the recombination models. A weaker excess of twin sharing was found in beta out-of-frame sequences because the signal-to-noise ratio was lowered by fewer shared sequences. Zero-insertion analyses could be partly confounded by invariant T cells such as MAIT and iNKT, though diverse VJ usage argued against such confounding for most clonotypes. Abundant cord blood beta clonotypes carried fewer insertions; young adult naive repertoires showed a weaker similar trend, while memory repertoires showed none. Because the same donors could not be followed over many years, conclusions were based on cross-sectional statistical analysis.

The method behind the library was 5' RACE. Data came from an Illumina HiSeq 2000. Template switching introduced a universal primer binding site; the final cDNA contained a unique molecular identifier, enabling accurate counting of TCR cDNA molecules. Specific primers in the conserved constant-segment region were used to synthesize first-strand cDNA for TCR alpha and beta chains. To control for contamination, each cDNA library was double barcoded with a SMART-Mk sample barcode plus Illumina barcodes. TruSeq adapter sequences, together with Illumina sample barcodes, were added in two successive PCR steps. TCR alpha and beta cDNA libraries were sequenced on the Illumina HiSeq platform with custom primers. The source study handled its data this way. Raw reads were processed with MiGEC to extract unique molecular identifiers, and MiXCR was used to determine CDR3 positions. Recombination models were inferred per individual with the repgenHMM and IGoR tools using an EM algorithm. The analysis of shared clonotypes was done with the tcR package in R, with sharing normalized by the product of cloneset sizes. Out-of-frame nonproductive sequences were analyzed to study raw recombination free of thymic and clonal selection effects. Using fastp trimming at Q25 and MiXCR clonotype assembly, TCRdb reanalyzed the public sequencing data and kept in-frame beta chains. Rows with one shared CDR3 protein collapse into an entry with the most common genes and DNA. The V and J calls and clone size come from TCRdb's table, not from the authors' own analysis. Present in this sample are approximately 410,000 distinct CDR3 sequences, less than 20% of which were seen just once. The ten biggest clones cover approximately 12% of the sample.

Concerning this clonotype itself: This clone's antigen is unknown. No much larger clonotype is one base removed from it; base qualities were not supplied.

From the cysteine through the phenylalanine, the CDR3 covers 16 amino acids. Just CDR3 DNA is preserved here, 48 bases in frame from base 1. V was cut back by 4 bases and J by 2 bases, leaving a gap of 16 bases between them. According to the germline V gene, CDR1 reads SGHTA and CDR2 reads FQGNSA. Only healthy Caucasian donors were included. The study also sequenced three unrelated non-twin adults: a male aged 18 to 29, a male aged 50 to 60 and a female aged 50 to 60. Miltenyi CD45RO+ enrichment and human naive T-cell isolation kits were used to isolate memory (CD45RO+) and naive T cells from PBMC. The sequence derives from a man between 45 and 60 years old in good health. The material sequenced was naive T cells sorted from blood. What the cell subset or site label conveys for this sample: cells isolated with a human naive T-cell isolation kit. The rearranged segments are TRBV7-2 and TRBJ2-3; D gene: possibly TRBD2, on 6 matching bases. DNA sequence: TGTGCCAGCAGCTCAAGCCCTAGCGCCATCACAGATACGCAGTATTTT. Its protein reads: CASSSSPSAITDTQYF.